What follows are 21 T cell receptor beta chains derived from one specimen sequenced in a study of PD-1 blockade in classical Hodgkin lymphoma. Repertoires were generated with immunoSEQ multiplex PCR, while TCRdb's copy carries only in-frame clones and drops some. The sample lists about 44,000 clones; roughly 65% were seen once. Time point denoted: cycle 4 day 1 (C4D1), after 6 weeks of nivolumab. The patients all showed relapse after autologous stem cell transplantation, while their brentuximab vedotin exposure varied. Sequenced here: peripheral blood mononuclear cells (PBMCs), sampled before the fourth cycle of nivolumab. The receptors originated from a human donor with classical Hodgkin lymphoma.

This chain uses TRBV5-5 with TRBJ1-4; possible D gene TRBD1, 5 bases. The CDR3 spans 15 residues. The germline gives CDR1 SGHKS, CDR2 YYEKEE (reference sequence). Deletions cut 0 bases from V and 8 bases from J, with 14 bases between. CDR3 sequence: CASSLAARVFEKLFF. As DNA, the CDR3 is TGTGCCAGCAGCTTGGCTGCCAGGGTATTCGAAAAACTGTTTTTT.

The genes are TRBV6-4 and TRBJ2-3; 9 bases are shared with TRBD2. The CDR3 loop spans 14 amino acids. J lost 8 bases, V lost 6 bases, and 9 bases had no gene match. In germline, CDR1 is MRHNA, CDR2 SNTAGT. The CDR3 region has the DNA TGTGCCAGCAGAGCCTCTAGCGGGACTGCTACGCAGTATTTT. Its translation: CASRASSGTATQYF.

J is TRBJ2-7 and V is TRBV30; 13 nucleotides agree with TRBD2. Germline CDR1 and CDR2: GTSNPN and SVGIG (reference sequence). The CDR3 is 14 amino acids. J lost 3 bases, V lost 7 bases, and 6 bases had no gene match. The CDR3 region is CAFTGLAGDYEQYF. DNA of the CDR3: TGTGCCTTCACCGGACTAGCGGGAGACTACGAGCAGTACTTC. The variable domain in full, with the rest retrieved from reference TRBV30 and TRBJ2-7, is SQTIHQWPATLVQPVGSPLSLECTVEGTSNPNLYWYRQAAGRGLQLLFYSVGIGQISSEVPQNLSASRPQDRQFILSSKKLLLSDSGFYLCAFTGLAGDYEQYFGPGTRLTVT.

This sequence joins TRBV7-2 and TRBJ1-5, with TRBD1 matching over 10 bases. The CDR3 loop spans 16 amino acids. Trimming cost V 3 bases and J 0 bases; bases outside gene matches: 2. From germline, CDR1 is SGHTA and CDR2 FQGNSA. CDR3 sequence reads: CASSFGTGVSNQPQHF. The CDR3 bases are TGTGCCAGCAGCTTCGGGACAGGGGTTAGCAATCAGCCCCAGCATTTT.

The rearrangement joins TRBV11-2 to TRBJ2-1; D not resolved. V gave up 1 base and J gave up 8 bases, with 12 bases separating them. The germline CDR1 and CDR2 sequences are SGHAT and FQNNGV. CDR3 length: 14 residues. Here the CDR3 DNA reads TGTGCCAGCAGCTTAGGTCGGATGGGCGATGAGCAGTTCTTC. Residues: CASSLGRMGDEQFF.

The V call is TRBV2, the J call TRBJ2-7; TRBD2 might be the D (6 bases). Trimming removed 3 bases from V and 3 bases from J, with 12 bases in between. Germline lookup yields CDR1 SNHLY and CDR2 FYNNEI. There are 14 residues in the CDR3. CDR3 in amino acids: CASSDQLAGYEQYF. The CDR3 nucleotides read TGTGCCAGCAGTGACCAACTAGCAGGCTACGAGCAGTACTTC.

The chain uses TRBV27 and TRBJ1-5, with a tentative D call TRBD1 (6 bases). The V gene's germline CDR1 is MNHEY and CDR2 SMNVEV (reference sequence). The CDR3 is 16 residues long. Trimming pared 1 base from V and 5 bases from J, leaving 15 bases between. The CDR3 is CASSLYGGATYQPQHF. CDR3 nucleotide sequence: TGTGCCAGCAGTTTATACGGGGGGGCCACATATCAGCCCCAGCATTTT.

This chain joins TRBV27 and TRBJ1-6; D is possibly TRBD1 (5 bases). The CDR3 extends over 13 amino acids. The germline gives CDR1 MNHEY, CDR2 SMNVEV (reference sequence). The ends were cut back, 4 bases at V and 9 bases at J, with 10 bases in the middle. CDR3 residues: CASSWDPGSPLHF. CDR3 DNA: TGTGCCAGCAGTTGGGACCCGGGTTCACCCCTCCACTTT.

The CDR3 nucleotides are TGTGCCAGCAGCTTTAAAGGGGACTTCAAGACCCAGTACTTC. Translating gives CASSFKGDFKTQYF. The rearrangement joins TRBV7-2 to TRBJ2-5; D possibly corresponds to TRBD2 (6 bases). CDR3 size: 14 residues. Germline loops: CDR1 SGHTA, CDR2 FQGNSA. V gave up 3 bases and J gave up 6 bases, with 14 bases separating them.

Judged by abundance, this clone is medium-sized. The J gene is TRBJ2-2, the V gene TRBV19; D remains ambiguous. Germline V CDR1 and CDR2: LNHDA, SQIVND (reference sequence). Trimming removed 5 bases at V and 9 bases at J, with 7 bases between. This CDR3 contains 11 residues. The CDR3 region is CASSPARELFF. The CDR3 coding sequence is TGTGCCAGTAGTCCCGCCCGGGAGCTGTTTTTT.

V usage is TRBV19 and J usage is TRBJ1-5; TRBD1 is a possible D gene (6 bases). Germline V gene data show CDR1 as LNHDA and CDR2 as SQIVND (reference sequence). The CDR3 has 15 residues. V lost 6 bases and J lost 6, with 18 bases in between. This chain's CDR3 is CASRSTGIGGQPQHF. In nucleotides, the CDR3 is TGTGCCAGTAGATCTACAGGGATCGGTGGTCAGCCCCAGCATTTT.

This clone has just a few counts. V is TRBV11-2 and J is TRBJ2-1; D may be TRBD2 (6 bases). Germline CDR1 reads SGHAT; CDR2 reads FQNNGV. Trimming pared 2 bases from V and 6 bases from J, leaving 11 bases between. The CDR3 length is 14 residues. CDR3 DNA sequence: TGTGCCAGCAGCTTACGTCTAGCGAGCAATGAGCAGTTCTTC. Translated, it gives CASSLRLASNEQFF.

The chain is built from TRBV7-9 and TRBJ1-2; 7 bases fit TRBD1. The CDR3 consists of 15 residues. V dropped 1 base and J dropped 4; count of bases not matched to a gene: 6. CDR1 is SEHNR and CDR2 is FQNEAQ in the germline V gene (reference sequence). The CDR3 sequence is CASSLEVRTGYGYTF. The CDR3, as DNA: TGTGCCAGCAGCTTAGAGGTCCGGACAGGCTATGGCTACACCTTC.

The V gene is TRBV6-1, the J gene TRBJ2-7; 10 bases fit TRBD1. CDR1 and CDR2 (germline): MNHNS, SASEGT. Germline trimming cut 5 bases from V and 2 bases from J; bases unmatched to any gene: 6. The CDR3 spans 15 residues. Written as DNA, the CDR3 is TGTGCCAGCAGTACCGCCGGGACAGGGGCCTACGAGCAGTACTTC. Residues: CASSTAGTGAYEQYF.

The CDR3 reads CASSATGGAGTEAFF. In DNA form, the CDR3 reads TGTGCCAGCAGCGCGACTGGGGGGGCGGGGACTGAAGCTTTCTTT. This chain uses TRBV7-6 with TRBJ1-1, with D perhaps matching TRBD1 (6 bases). Germline CDR1 SGHVS, CDR2 FNYEAQ. V was pared by 5 bases and J by 5 bases, with 18 bases between. CDR3 length equals 15 residues.

This clone was seen more than once but under ten times. V and J are TRBV19 and TRBJ2-7; a possible D gene is TRBD1 (5 bases). Trimming shortened V by 9 bases and J by 1 base, and 13 bases separated the two germline ends. This CDR3 comprises 13 residues. The germline gives CDR1 LNHDA, CDR2 SQIVND (reference sequence). The CDR3 nucleotides are TGTGCCAGCCGACAGAGAGGATCCTACGAGCAGTACTTC. Translation gives CASRQRGSYEQYF.

The V and J genes are TRBV5-1 and TRBJ2-3; 8 nucleotides align to TRBD1. CDR1 is SGHRS and CDR2 is YFSETQ in the germline V gene. Trimming took 0 bases from V and 0 from J; bases not matched to a gene: 3. The CDR3 has 16 amino acids. Here the CDR3 reads CASSLGRTGSTDTQYF. The CDR3 DNA reads TGCGCCAGCAGCTTGGGCCGGACAGGGAGCACAGATACGCAGTATTTT.

This CDR3 reads CASSSQGGGVYEQYF. For the CDR3, the DNA is TGTGCCAGCAGCTCGCAGGGTGGAGGGGTCTACGAGCAGTACTTC. The J gene is TRBJ2-7, the V gene TRBV7-2; D perhaps matches TRBD2 (6 bases). Per the germline V gene, CDR1 is SGHTA and CDR2 is FQGNSA. Between the trimmed V and J ends, which lost 4 bases and 3 bases, there was a span of 16 bases. This CDR3 is built from 15 residues. The variable domain in full, completed from reference TRBV7-2 and TRBJ2-7, reads GAGVSQSPSNKVTEKGKDVELRCDPISGHTALYWYRQSLGQGLEFLIYFQGNSAPDKSGLPSDRFSAERTGGSVSTLTIQRTQQEDSAVYLCASSSQGGGVYEQYFGPGTRLTVT.

V is TRBV7-9 and J is TRBJ2-1; D remains ambiguous. CDR1 is SEHNR, CDR2 FQNEAQ, per germline (reference sequence). V lost 2 bases to trimming and J lost 5 bases, with 7 bases between them. The length of the CDR3 is 13 residues. As DNA, the CDR3 is TGTGCCAGCAGCTTAATCCTAAACAATGAGCAGTTCTTC. Amino acids: CASSLILNNEQFF.

A few counts support this clone. The chain links TRBV11-3 to TRBJ2-2; D could derive from TRBD1 or TRBD2 (5 bases each). From germline, CDR1 is SGHNT and CDR2 YENEEA. This CDR3 is 15 amino acids long. The germline V and J ends were trimmed by 1 base and 6 bases, with 12 bases remaining between them. As DNA, the CDR3 is TGTGCCAGCAGCTTAGGGGGGTCGGTACCCGGGGAGCTGTTTTTT. Its translation: CASSLGGSVPGELFF.

At least ten counts were recorded for this clone. The chain links TRBV4-1 to TRBJ2-1, with 7 bases aligning to TRBD2. V gave up 3 bases and J gave up 2 bases; unmatched junction bases: 7. CDR3 length: 16 residues. CDR1 and CDR2 from the germline V gene are MGHRA and YSYEKL. The CDR3 loop reads CASSQVGLVTYNEQFF. The CDR3 nucleotides read TGCGCCAGCAGCCAGGTAGGACTAGTCACCTACAATGAGCAGTTCTTC.